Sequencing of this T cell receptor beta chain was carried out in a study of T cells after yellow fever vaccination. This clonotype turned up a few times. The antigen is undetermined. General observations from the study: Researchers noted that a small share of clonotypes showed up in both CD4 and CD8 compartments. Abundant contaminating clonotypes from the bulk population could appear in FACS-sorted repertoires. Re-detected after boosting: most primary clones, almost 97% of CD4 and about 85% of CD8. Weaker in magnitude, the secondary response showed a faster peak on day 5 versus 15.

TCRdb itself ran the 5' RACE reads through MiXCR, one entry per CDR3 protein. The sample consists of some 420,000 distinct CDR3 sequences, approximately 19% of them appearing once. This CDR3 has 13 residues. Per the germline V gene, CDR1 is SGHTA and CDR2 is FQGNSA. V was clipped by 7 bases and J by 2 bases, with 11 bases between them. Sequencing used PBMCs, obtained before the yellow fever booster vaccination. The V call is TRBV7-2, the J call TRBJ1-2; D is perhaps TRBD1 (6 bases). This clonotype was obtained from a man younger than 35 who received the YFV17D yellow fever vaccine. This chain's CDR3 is CASIATGNYGYTF. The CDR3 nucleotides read TGTGCCAGCATTGCGACAGGCAACTATGGCTACACCTTC.